A single sample gave rise to the 11 T cell receptor beta chains below, sequenced in a study of post-analysis software for immune sequencing data (dated by TCRdb to 2013 to 2016). Library prep was done by PCR. Instrument on record: Illumina HiSeq 2500. To reduce PCR and sequencing biases, unique molecular identifiers were incorporated into the TCR beta cDNA libraries. The public reads were reprocessed in TCRdb via fastp at Q25 and MiXCR, keeping in-frame beta chains. Merged by CDR3 protein, the rows form single entries marked with the most common genes and DNA. The sample yields a few hundred thousand distinct CDR3 sequences; less than 40% were counted once. The top ten constitute 4.5% to 5.5% of the sample. The paper as a whole reports these results and caveats: Significantly higher frequencies in patients than in controls were found for a few TRBV segments, including TRBV5-6, TRBV5-1 and TRBV20-1.

No antigen is known for these receptors. The sample comprised blood. The receptors come from a girl aged 10-17 years with multiple sclerosis.

This clonotype came up many times. The CDR3, as DNA: TGTGCCAGCAGCGACGGGGGGACAGGTCAGCCCCAGCATTTT. This gives the protein CASSDGGTGQPQHF. The V call is TRBV2, the J call TRBJ1-5; TRBD1 aligns across 8 bases. CDR1 SNHLY and CDR2 FYNNEI come from the germline V gene. V trimming: 6 bases; J trimming: 6 bases; junction bases outside the gene matches: 7. CDR3 length equals 14 residues.

CDR3 protein: CSAQRQALRTDTQYF. CDR3 DNA sequence: TGCAGTGCTCAGAGACAGGCCCTACGAACAGATACGCAGTATTTT. The V gene is TRBV20-1, the J gene TRBJ2-3; perhaps TRBD1 as D (6 bases). The germline gives CDR1 DFQATT, CDR2 SNEGSKA (reference sequence). CDR3 length equals 15 residues. Trimming shortened V by 5 bases and J by 3 bases, and 18 bases separated the two germline ends.

This clonotype was counted a few times. The CDR3 reads CASSWNLNTEAFF. CDR3 bases: TGTGCCAGCAGTTGGAATTTGAACACTGAAGCTTTCTTT. The gene calls are TRBV6-2 or TRBV6-3 and TRBJ1-1; D remains ambiguous. Per germline, CDR1 MNHEY and CDR2 SVGEGT. Trimming removed 4 bases from V and 0 bases from J, with 6 bases in between. The CDR3 has 13 residues.

This clonotype was recorded a few times. V gene TRBV7-8 combines with J gene TRBJ1-5; D may be TRBD1 (6 bases). V was pared by 4 bases and J by 1 base, with 8 bases between. CDR3 length: 14 amino acids. Germline values: CDR1 SGHVS, CDR2 FQNEAQ. DNA of the CDR3: TGTGCCAGCAGCTCAACAGGGAGCAATCAGCCCCAGCATTTT. It is translated as CASSSTGSNQPQHF.

Points on this clonotype: This may be a read error: a much more frequent sequence differs by one nucleotide. The rearrangement links TRBV12-3 or TRBV12-4 to TRBJ2-5, with 12 bases that match TRBD1. This CDR3 has 15 amino acids. CDR3 nucleotide sequence: TGTGCCAACAGTTCCCGGGACAGGGGGCGAGAGACCCAGTACTTC. Its translation: CANSSRDRGRETQYF.

On this clonotype itself: A much bigger clone sits one base away, suggesting this may be a read error. CDR3 bases: TGCAGTGCTGGCCCCCGACGGGGGGCTGAGGAGACCCAGTACTTC. It encodes CSAGPRRGAEETQYF. V and J are TRBV20-1 and TRBJ2-5; D perhaps matches TRBD2 (7 bases). CDR1 is DFQATT and CDR2 is SNEGSKA in the germline V gene (reference sequence). The CDR3 contains 15 residues. V lost 5 bases to trimming and J lost 5 bases, with 21 bases between them.

Ten or more counts support this clonotype. J is TRBJ2-3 and V is TRBV24-1, with D tentatively TRBD2 (5 bases). The CDR3 is made up of 14 amino acids. V lost 5 bases and J 2 bases, leaving 10 bases between the germline ends. From germline, CDR1 is KGHDR and CDR2 SFDVKD. The CDR3 reads CATSVAKSTDTQYF. The CDR3 coding sequence is TGTGCCACCAGTGTAGCGAAGTCCACAGATACGCAGTATTTT.

CDR3 DNA sequence: TGTGCCAGCAGTTTCGACAGATACACAGATACGCAGTATTTT. Its protein is CASSFDRYTDTQYF. This sequence joins TRBV12-3 or TRBV12-4 and TRBJ2-3; D may be TRBD1 (5 bases). V was pared by 3 bases and J by 2 bases, with 9 bases between. The CDR3 loop spans 14 amino acids.

This clonotype was detected many times. The rearrangement uses TRBV12-3 or TRBV12-4 and TRBJ2-1; 9 bases agree with TRBD2. CDR3 size: 15 residues. V lost 6 bases to trimming and J lost 9 bases; unmatched junction nucleotides: 12. The CDR3 protein is CASSYVGRGGSEQFF. The CDR3 DNA sequence: TGTGCCAGCAGCTACGTAGGGCGGGGGGGCTCTGAGCAGTTCTTC.

There are a few counts of this clonotype. The chain joins TRBV2 to TRBJ1-3; D not resolved. CDR3 length: 14 residues. The V and J ends lost 8 bases and 0 bases respectively, with 11 bases between them. Germline V lookup: CDR1 SNHLY, CDR2 FYNNEI. The CDR3 is CASERSNSGNTIYF. DNA of the CDR3: TGTGCCAGCGAGCGTTCGAACTCTGGAAACACCATATATTTT.

The chain has TRBV20-1 and TRBJ1-2; D is possibly TRBD1 (5 bases). CDR3 length: 13 amino acids. CDR1 and CDR2 from the germline V gene are DFQATT and SNEGSKA (reference sequence). Trimming cost V 6 bases and J 4 bases, with 15 bases left between them. The CDR3 loop reads CSAGTGVLYGYTF. Here the CDR3 DNA reads TGCAGTGCCGGGACCGGAGTGCTCTATGGCTACACCTTC.